What follows is one TCR beta chain and its context. Its antigen is as yet unknown. Here immunoSEQ multiplex PCR was the method, and the copy in TCRdb shows in-frame clones only, minus some. This repertoire shows 100,000 or so clones, 80% to 90% found once; its top ten account for 6.5% to 7.5%. This sample is drawn from a study of PD-1 blockade in classical Hodgkin lymphoma. The patients all showed relapse after autologous stem cell transplantation, while their brentuximab vedotin exposure varied. General observations from the study: CD4+ TCR diversity, unlike CD8+, rose significantly by C4D1.

This clonotype originated in a human donor with classical Hodgkin lymphoma. The sequencing here drew on peripheral blood mononuclear cells (PBMCs), taken before the second cycle of nivolumab.

The DNA for the CDR3 is TGTGCCAGCAGTGAACTAGGGGGCTACACCTTC. Translated, it gives CASSELGGYTF. The chain is built from TRBV6-1 and TRBJ1-2; D gene ambiguous. V was trimmed by 2 bases and J by 8 bases, leaving 6 bases between them. The CDR3 is 11 residues long. Per the germline V gene, CDR1 is MNHNS and CDR2 is SASEGT.